The entry below gives a single T cell receptor beta chain sequence along with its context. The protocol was immunoSEQ multiplex PCR, while the TCRdb copy is restricted to in-frame clones and leaves out a portion. In the table there are 90,000 to 120,000 clones, 82% of which are singletons. This specimen comes from a study of T cell clones after liver transplantation. This CDR3 region has 14 residues. Germline trimming cut 8 bases from V and 4 bases from J; bases unmatched to any gene: 10. Per the germline V gene, CDR1 is SGHRS and CDR2 is YFSETQ. This chain links TRBV5-1 with TRBJ1-1; TRBD1 matches 8 bases. Sample: CD4+ T cells from blood, taken before liver transplant. This receptor was taken from a human donor who received a liver transplant. The CDR3: CASRQGSDGTEAFF. In DNA, the CDR3 is TGCGCCAGTAGACAGGGGTCGGATGGCACTGAAGCTTTCTTT. The full variable domain, in which reference TRBV5-1 and TRBJ1-1 provide the parts outside the CDR3, is KAGVTQTPRYLIKTRGQQVTLSCSPISGHRSVSWYQQTPGQGLQFLFEYFSETQRNKGNFPGRFSGRQFSNSRSEMNVSTLELGDSALYLCASRQGSDGTEAFFGQGTRLTVV.